The 19 T cell receptor beta chains below all came from one sample that was sequenced in a study of Graves' ophthalmopathy and Graves' hyperthyroidism. The sequenced template was RNA, covering the TCR beta CDR3 region. The first-round RT-PCR employed HTBI primers together with the Qiagen OneStep RT-PCR kit. A multiplex PCR was then performed as the second round. TCRdb processed the multiplex PCR reads anew with MiXCR; each CDR3 protein has one entry. The table shows more than 300,000 distinct CDR3 sequences, with roughly 17% occurring only once. The sample consisted of peripheral blood. The receptors shown here come from an adult woman with stable Graves' hyperthyroidism.

This clonotype was seen repeatedly, ten times or more. The genes are TRBV7-8 and TRBJ1-5; D remains unclear. This CDR3 contains 15 residues. V lost 1 base, J lost 9 bases, and 16 bases lay in between. The germline V gene has CDR1 SGHVS and CDR2 FQNEAQ. The CDR3 protein is CASSLVLAGKTPQHF. DNA of the CDR3: TGTGCCAGCAGCTTAGTATTGGCTGGTAAAACGCCCCAGCATTTT.

This clonotype came up many times. This rearrangement joins TRBV12-3 or TRBV12-4 to TRBJ1-2; no clear D. Trimming took off 3 bases at V and 6 bases at J, with 5 bases between the two ends. The CDR3 runs 11 residues. CDR3 DNA: TGTGCCAGCAGTTTTAGCAATGGCTACACCTTC. This codes for CASSFSNGYTF.

This clonotype was detected ten times or more. The chain is built from TRBV20-1 and TRBJ2-7; TRBD2 might be the D (6 bases). V was trimmed by 7 bases and J by 3 bases, leaving 13 bases between them. CDR1 is DFQATT and CDR2 is SNEGSKA in the germline V gene (reference sequence). The CDR3 runs 12 residues. The CDR3 bases are TGCAGTGTGACGGGAGAGCGCTACGAGCAGTACTTC. Translation gives CSVTGERYEQYF.

This sequence joins TRBV12-3 or TRBV12-4 and TRBJ2-7, with D perhaps matching TRBD2 (5 bases). V gave up 4 bases and J gave up 12 bases, with 22 bases separating them. The CDR3 runs 14 residues. The CDR3 is CASSSSKGSALMYF. For the CDR3, the DNA is TGTGCCAGCAGTTCATCGAAAGGGAGCGCGCTAATGTACTTC.

This clonotype was counted many times. The chain employs TRBV13 and TRBJ2-5; 11 nucleotides match TRBD2. The CDR3 contains 15 residues. Germline CDR1 and CDR2: PRHDT and FYEKMQ (reference sequence). Losses at the gene ends were 3 bases for V and 5 bases for J; bases not matched to a gene: 5. This CDR3 reads CASSLLLAGVETQYF. Here the CDR3 DNA reads TGTGCCAGCAGCTTGTTACTAGCGGGAGTTGAGACCCAGTACTTC.

This clonotype has a count of ten or more. V usage is TRBV19 and J usage is TRBJ1-5; D gene ambiguous. The V end lost 7 bases, the J end lost 6 bases, and 10 bases lay between the germline ends. Germline CDR1 reads LNHDA; CDR2 reads SQIVND (reference sequence). The CDR3 is 12 residues long. The CDR3 loop is CASTLLGQPQHF. The DNA for the CDR3 is TGTGCCAGTACCTTGTTGGGTCAGCCCCAGCATTTT.

The chain couples TRBV9 to TRBJ2-5, with 7 bases that match TRBD1. The V gene's germline CDR1 is SGDLS and CDR2 YYNGEE. Trimming at V came to 0 bases and at J to 3 bases, leaving 5 bases not matched to a gene. The CDR3 consists of 15 residues. Here the CDR3 DNA reads TGTGCCAGCAGCGTAGGACAGGGATTTAAAGAGACCCAGTACTTC. This gives the protein CASSVGQGFKETQYF.

This clonotype was recorded many times. The chain recombines TRBV6-2 or TRBV6-3 with TRBJ2-7, with 10 positions matching TRBD2. The germline V gene encodes CDR1 MNHEY and CDR2 SVGEGT. This CDR3 is 16 amino acids long. V gave up 4 bases and J gave up 4 bases; unmatched junction bases: 10. The CDR3 is CASSSASSGSWYEQYF. CDR3 coding DNA: TGTGCCAGCAGTTCCGCCTCTAGCGGGAGTTGGTACGAGCAGTACTTC.

The table lists this clonotype with many counts. This chain connects TRBV7-2 to TRBJ2-7; D is undetermined. The CDR3 runs to 11 residues. V was clipped by 3 bases and J by 6 bases, with 6 bases between them. Germline lookup yields CDR1 SGHTA and CDR2 FQGNSA. CDR3 in amino acids: CASSFISEQYF. The CDR3 coding sequence is TGTGCCAGCAGCTTTATCAGCGAGCAGTACTTC.

This clonotype appeared many times. The gene calls are TRBV6-5 and TRBJ1-2, with D possibly matching TRBD1 (5 bases). The germline V gene encodes CDR1 MNHEY and CDR2 SVGAGI. V lost 4 bases, J lost 5 bases, and 8 bases lay in between. CDR3 size: 12 residues. CDR3 in amino acids: CASSSAGYGYTF. The CDR3 coding sequence is TGTGCCAGCAGTTCAGCAGGGTATGGCTACACCTTC.

This clonotype appeared many times. The rearrangement uses TRBV11-2 and TRBJ2-5; D might be TRBD2 (5 bases). The CDR3 is 14 amino acids. Trimming shortened V by 3 bases and J by 4 bases, and 12 bases separated the two germline ends. Germline CDR1 is SGHAT and CDR2 is FQNNGV. Here the CDR3 reads CASSFGWESETQYF. Written as DNA, the CDR3 is TGTGCCAGCAGCTTCGGTTGGGAGTCAGAGACCCAGTACTTC.

The sample holds many counts of this clonotype. The chain combines TRBV28 with TRBJ1-5; D is uncertain. V was clipped by 5 bases and J by 0 bases, with 8 bases between them. The germline gives CDR1 MDHEN, CDR2 SYDVKM. This CDR3 region has 14 residues. In nucleotides, the CDR3 is TGTGCCAGCAGTGGAGGTAATAGCAATCAGCCCCAGCATTTT. It encodes CASSGGNSNQPQHF.

This clonotype has at least ten counts. The V gene is TRBV12-3 or TRBV12-4, the J gene TRBJ1-6; D might be TRBD1 (5 bases). The CDR3 sequence is 13 residues long. V was clipped by 1 base and J by 16 bases, with 14 bases between them. This CDR3 reads CASSLGVEGSLHF. The CDR3 DNA sequence: TGTGCCAGCAGTTTAGGGGTAGAGGGGAGTCTCCACTTT.

This sequence joins TRBV6-5 and TRBJ1-2; tentatively, D is TRBD1 (6 bases). Germline CDR1 is MNHEY and CDR2 is SVGAGI. V was clipped by 2 bases and J by 6 bases, with 10 bases between them. The CDR3 is 13 residues long. Here the CDR3 reads CASSYPGENGYTF. The CDR3 region has the DNA TGTGCCAGCAGTTACCCAGGGGAAAATGGCTACACCTTC.

This clonotype was seen ten or more times. The chain carries TRBV6-1 and TRBJ2-7; 11 bases match TRBD1. Germline-derived CDR1 and CDR2 are MNHNS and SASEGT. The V gene end was trimmed by 6 bases and the J gene end by 3 bases; junction bases not matched to a gene: 7. The CDR3 spans 15 residues. The CDR3, as DNA: TGTGCCAGCAGAAAAGCGGGACAGGGGGTCTACGAGCAGTACTTC. Translating it yields CASRKAGQGVYEQYF.

The table lists this clonotype with many counts. This chain uses TRBV20-1 with TRBJ1-2, with TRBD1 as a possible D gene (5 bases). Germline V gene sequence: CDR1 DFQATT, CDR2 SNEGSKA (reference sequence). Trimming cost V 5 bases and J 5 bases, with 15 bases left between them. The CDR3 totals 13 residues. CDR3 nucleotides: TGCAGTGCTCCTCCGGGGCCCTTTTATGGCTACACCTTC. The encoded protein is CSAPPGPFYGYTF.

V is TRBV9 and J is TRBJ1-2; 11 bases align to TRBD1. Germline-derived CDR1 and CDR2 are SGDLS and YYNGEE. The length of the CDR3 is 15 residues. Losses at the gene ends were 1 base for V and 4 bases for J; bases not matched to a gene: 3. CDR3: CASSVRTGGTYGYTF. The DNA for the CDR3 is TGTGCCAGCAGCGTAAGGACAGGGGGCACCTATGGCTACACCTTC.

At least ten counts were recorded for this clonotype. The V gene is TRBV27, the J gene TRBJ2-5; 9 positions match TRBD1. The CDR3 contains 17 residues. Germline lookup yields CDR1 MNHEY and CDR2 SMNVEV (reference sequence). Trimming took 6 bases from V and 3 from J; bases not matched to a gene: 14. In DNA form, the CDR3 reads TGTGCCAGCAGCCCCACCCGGCGGGACAGGGTAAAAGAGACCCAGTACTTC. Translated, it gives CASSPTRRDRVKETQYF.

This clonotype was found many times. CDR3 residues: CASTGDRTYEQYF. CDR3 nucleotides: TGTGCCAGCACCGGGGACAGGACCTACGAGCAGTACTTC. J is TRBJ2-7 and V is TRBV6-2 or TRBV6-3, with 8 bases aligning to TRBD1. The CDR3 runs 13 residues. Germline V gene data show CDR1 as MNHEY and CDR2 as SVGEGT. V was pared by 7 bases and J by 2 bases, with 4 bases of the junction left unmatched.